The count of the clone carrying this T cell receptor (beta chain) is one. This sample is part of a study of blood T cell repertoires in COVID-19. As processed by the authors: Estimation of nucleated cell counts was performed using reference gene primer amplification. Clones were sequenced by immunoSEQ multiplex PCR, and TCRdb holds only the in-frame ones, with some missing. V and J calls and clone size come straight from that table; D and trimming were deduced from the DNA. The table records about 270,000 clones, roughly 86% of them present only once. The TCR comes from a middle-aged man with active or convalescent COVID-19. The sequenced sample was peripheral blood.

The CDR3 nucleotides read TGCGCCAGCAGCTTGATAACGGGTTCCTACGAGCAGTACTTC. Its protein product is CASSLITGSYEQYF. The chain couples TRBV5-1 to TRBJ2-7; D remains unclear. This CDR3 region has 14 residues. The V gene lost 1 base and the J gene lost 1 base, with 9 bases spanning the gap. Per the germline V gene, CDR1 is SGHRS and CDR2 is YFSETQ.